The subject of this entry is one T cell receptor beta chain. The data were taken from a study of blood T cell repertoires in COVID-19. About the study: Acute-phase and convalescent COVID-19 samples originated in the United States, Italy and Spain. PBMCs, B-cell-depleted T cells, or T cells provided the cDNA or gDNA that made up the material.

The method was immunoSEQ multiplex PCR; TCRdb's version includes in-frame clones alone and lacks a portion of them. This sample carries 150,000 to 200,000 clones, under 90% of them seen once, and the ten largest clones take around 14%. The CDR3 loop spans 14 amino acids. Germline CDR1 and CDR2: GTSNPN and SVGIG (reference sequence). Trimming removed 0 bases from V and 6 bases from J, with 12 bases in between. The TCR originated in a man aged 25-40 years with active or convalescent COVID-19. The specimen was peripheral blood. This sequence joins TRBV30 and TRBJ2-1; maybe TRBD2 (5 bases). In nucleotides, the CDR3 is TGTGCCTGGAGTGTAACCGGGAAAGGCAATGAGCAGTTCTTC. It is translated as CAWSVTGKGNEQFF.